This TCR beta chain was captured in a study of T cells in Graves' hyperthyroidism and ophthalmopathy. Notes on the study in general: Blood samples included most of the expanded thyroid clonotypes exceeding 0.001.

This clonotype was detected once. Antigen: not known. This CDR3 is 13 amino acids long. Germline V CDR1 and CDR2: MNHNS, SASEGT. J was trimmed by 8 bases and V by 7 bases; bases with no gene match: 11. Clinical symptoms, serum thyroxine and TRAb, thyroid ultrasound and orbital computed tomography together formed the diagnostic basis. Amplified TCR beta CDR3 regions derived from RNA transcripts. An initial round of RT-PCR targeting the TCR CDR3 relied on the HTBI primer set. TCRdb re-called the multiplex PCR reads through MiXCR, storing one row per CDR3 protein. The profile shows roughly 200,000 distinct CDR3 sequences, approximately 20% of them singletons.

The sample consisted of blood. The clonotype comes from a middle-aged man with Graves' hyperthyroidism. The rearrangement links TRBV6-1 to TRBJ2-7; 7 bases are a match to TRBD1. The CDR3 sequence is CASTGQDILKQYF. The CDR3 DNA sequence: TGTGCCAGCACCGGACAGGATATTTTGAAGCAGTACTTC.